This T cell receptor (beta chain) was retrieved from a study of blood T cell repertoires in COVID-19. Study as a whole: Sources were T cells, B-cell-depleted T cells, or PBMCs; the material itself was cDNA or gDNA.

This CDR3 comprises 15 residues. CDR1 SGDLS and CDR2 YYNGEE come from the germline V gene. Trimming took off 3 bases at V and 9 bases at J, with 19 bases between the two ends. Original analysis: How many nucleated cells were present was estimated from reference gene primer amplification. Clones were read by immunoSEQ multiplex PCR, and TCRdb kept only the in-frame ones, dropping some. Clone size and V and J calls were adopted from that table, with D and trimming inferred from the DNA. The profile shows approximately 170,000 clones, around 85% of them singletons. Sequencing was done on a sample of peripheral blood. This clonotype was sampled from a man in his fifties or sixties who had recovered from COVID-19. The rearrangement joins TRBV9 to TRBJ1-5, with D maybe TRBD1 (5 bases). As DNA, the CDR3 is TGTGCCAGCAGCGCGGGGGGAGGGGACGCTCGGCCCCAGCATTTT. Protein sequence: CASSAGGGDARPQHF.